The 27 T cell receptor beta chains presented below share a single source sample, sequenced in a study of response to subunit inactivated influenza vaccine. TCRdb analysed the RT-PCR reads with MiXCR anew, one entry per CDR3 protein. The repertoire consists of about 540,000 distinct CDR3 sequences, with approximately 22% occurring once and the leading ten covering 2.5% to 3.5%. This sample was also put to use in a study of T cells expressing NK-cell markers. That work adds: With UMIs, 5'RACE template switching was used to make TCR beta cDNA.

The sequences come from CD4+ T cells sorted from PBMCs, collected roughly 13 days after vaccination. All receptors derive from a man between 50 and 59 years old who received an inactivated influenza vaccine.

This clonotype has only a few counts. This chain joins TRBV6-2 or TRBV6-3 and TRBJ2-7; D remains ambiguous. Germline CDR1 reads MNHEY; CDR2 reads SVGEGT. V was cut by 4 bases and J by 3 bases, with 22 bases left in between. The CDR3 runs 17 residues. The CDR3 sequence is CASSSFQRIPAYYEQYF. In DNA form, the CDR3 reads TGTGCCAGCAGTTCTTTTCAGCGCATCCCGGCATACTACGAGCAGTACTTC.

J is TRBJ2-2 and V is TRBV20-1, with 7 bases fitting TRBD1. J lost 5 bases, V lost 3 bases, and 3 bases had no gene match. CDR1 and CDR2 from the germline V gene are DFQATT and SNEGSKA (reference sequence). This CDR3 comprises 13 residues. The CDR3 loop is CSARHRGTGELFF. CDR3 nucleotide sequence: TGCAGTGCTAGGCACAGGGGAACCGGGGAGCTGTTTTTT.

This clonotype was counted a single time. The J gene is TRBJ1-2, the V gene TRBV14; D is perhaps TRBD1 (5 bases). Germline values: CDR1 SGHDN, CDR2 FVKESK. Trimming removed 1 base at V and 12 bases at J, with 15 bases between. CDR3 length: 13 residues. The CDR3 region is CASSQVPTGAHTF. DNA for the CDR3: TGTGCCAGCAGCCAAGTCCCCACTGGGGCGCACACCTTC.

The chain uses TRBV5-1 and TRBJ2-3; 11 positions agree with TRBD2. The trim removed 4 bases at V and 4 bases at J, leaving 8 bases unmatched. The germline gives CDR1 SGHRS, CDR2 YFSETQ. The CDR3 totals 16 residues. CDR3 residues: CASSHNSGRAADTQYF. In nucleotides, the CDR3 is TGCGCCAGCAGCCATAATAGCGGGAGGGCCGCAGATACGCAGTATTTT.

This clonotype was recorded only once. The V call is TRBV6-5, the J call TRBJ2-5; D is unclear. The germline CDR1 and CDR2 sequences are MNHEY and SVGAGI. This CDR3 is built from 14 residues. V was shortened by 0 bases and J by 2 bases, with 7 bases between the two germline ends. The CDR3 DNA sequence: TGTGCCAGCAGTTACTCAGCAGGACAAGAGACCCAGTACTTC. Amino acid sequence: CASSYSAGQETQYF.

The rearrangement links TRBV28 to TRBJ2-1, with D maybe TRBD1 (8 bases). The germline V and J ends were trimmed by 7 bases and 6 bases, with 19 bases remaining between them. The CDR3 has 15 amino acids. Germline CDR1 MDHEN, CDR2 SYDVKM. CDR3 loop: CASTLSGTGSNEQFF. The CDR3, as DNA: TGTGCCAGCACCCTAAGCGGGACAGGCTCCAATGAGCAGTTCTTC.

The chain carries TRBV28 and TRBJ1-4; D gene unclear. Germline CDR1 is MDHEN and CDR2 is SYDVKM. The CDR3 runs 14 residues. Trimming shortened V by 6 bases and J by 4 bases, and 12 bases separated the two germline ends. This CDR3 is CASRFGRNNEKLFF. In DNA form, the CDR3 reads TGTGCCAGCAGGTTCGGAAGGAATAATGAAAAACTGTTTTTT.

The chain carries TRBV6-1 and TRBJ2-7, with 7 bases aligning to TRBD2. With V trimmed by 8 bases and J by 3 bases, 13 bases remained unmatched. The CDR3 sequence is 15 residues long. Germline CDR1 MNHNS, CDR2 SASEGT. CDR3 loop: CASHKAGVTNYEQYF. CDR3 sequence (DNA): TGTGCCAGCCATAAGGCGGGGGTCACAAACTACGAGCAGTACTTC.

V and J are TRBV6-1 and TRBJ2-3; 7 positions agree with TRBD1. This CDR3 has 15 residues. CDR1 MNHNS and CDR2 SASEGT come from the germline V gene. Germline trimming cut 1 base from V and 2 bases from J; bases unmatched to any gene: 3. The CDR3 protein is CASSEGDRTTDTQYF. The CDR3 bases are TGTGCCAGCAGTGAAGGGGACAGAACCACAGATACGCAGTATTTT.

This clonotype was counted between two and nine times. This rearrangement joins TRBV4-3 to TRBJ2-3; D is ambiguous. There are 14 residues in the CDR3. CDR1 and CDR2 from the germline V gene are LGHNA and YSLEER. Trimming removed 2 bases from V and 3 bases from J, with 9 bases in between. Written as DNA, the CDR3 is TGCGCCAGCAGCCAACTAGGGTTGACAGATACGCAGTATTTT. It translates to CASSQLGLTDTQYF.

This clonotype was counted between two and nine times. The gene calls are TRBV3-1 and TRBJ2-5, with TRBD1 matching over 8 bases. V gave up 3 bases and J gave up 2 bases; unmatched junction bases: 8. CDR1 LGHDT and CDR2 YNNKEL come from the germline V gene (reference sequence). The CDR3 has 16 amino acids. The CDR3 spells CASSQRQGIGQETQYF. CDR3 DNA sequence: TGTGCCAGCAGCCAGCGACAGGGGATCGGACAAGAGACCCAGTACTTC.

This clonotype showed up just a few times. The genes are TRBV7-2 and TRBJ2-7, with TRBD2 identical over 10 bases. The germline CDR1 and CDR2 sequences are SGHTA and FQGNSA. Trimming at V came to 8 bases and at J to 1 base, leaving 2 bases not matched to a gene. The CDR3 is 13 residues long. The CDR3, as DNA: TGTGCCAGCCGAGCGGGGGGGTCCTACGAGCAGTACTTC. Translated, it gives CASRAGGSYEQYF.

The chain carries TRBV12-3 or TRBV12-4 and TRBJ2-7; 11 nucleotides line up with TRBD2. This CDR3 comprises 14 residues. With 7 bases clipped from V and 3 bases from J, the junction kept 5 bases outside the gene matches. The CDR3 loop reads CASTLLAGDYEQYF. DNA for the CDR3: TGTGCCAGCACTCTACTAGCGGGGGACTACGAGCAGTACTTC.

This CDR3 reads CATSDLSPGHYNEQFF. CDR3 sequence (DNA): TGTGCCACCAGTGATTTGAGTCCAGGACATTACAATGAGCAGTTCTTC. This chain uses TRBV24-1 with TRBJ2-1; possibly TRBD1 for D (5 bases). The V gene's germline CDR1 is KGHDR and CDR2 SFDVKD. The CDR3 extends over 16 amino acids. Trimming removed 0 bases at V and 4 bases at J, with 12 bases between.

This clonotype was picked up many times. The chain links TRBV20-1 to TRBJ1-5; 9 positions match TRBD1. With 4 bases clipped from V and 7 bases from J, the junction kept 11 bases outside the gene matches. Germline V gene sequence: CDR1 DFQATT, CDR2 SNEGSKA (reference sequence). This CDR3 has 15 residues. The CDR3 loop reads CSATRPGQGSQPQHF. CDR3 DNA: TGCAGTGCTACTAGACCGGGACAGGGAAGCCAGCCCCAGCATTTT.

A few counts support this clonotype. This chain uses TRBV5-1 with TRBJ1-2, with 11 positions matching TRBD1. V was pared by 4 bases and J by 8 bases, with 10 bases of the junction left unmatched. CDR1 and CDR2 from the germline V gene are SGHRS and YFSETQ. The CDR3 is 15 amino acids. The CDR3: CASSPDRGRLTGYTF. Written as DNA, the CDR3 is TGCGCCAGCAGCCCGGACAGGGGGCGTCTGACGGGCTACACCTTC.

The V gene is TRBV12-3 or TRBV12-4, the J gene TRBJ1-1, with 7 nucleotides matching TRBD1. V dropped 5 bases and J dropped 3; count of bases not matched to a gene: 6. CDR3 length: 14 residues. CDR3 sequence reads: CASSVDRAHTEAFF. For the CDR3, the DNA is TGTGCCAGCAGTGTTGACAGGGCACACACTGAAGCTTTCTTT.

V and J are TRBV5-4 and TRBJ2-5; 7 nucleotides agree with TRBD1. Unmatched junction bases numbered 7, after V lost 0 bases and J lost 5 bases. The CDR3 loop spans 15 amino acids. CDR1 and CDR2 from the germline V gene are SGHNT and YYREEE (reference sequence). This CDR3 reads CASSLGGQSQETQYF. CDR3 DNA sequence: TGTGCCAGCAGCTTGGGGGGACAGTCCCAGGAGACCCAGTACTTC. Variable domain in full (rest from reference TRBV5-4 and TRBJ2-5): ETGVTQSPTHLIKTRGQQVTLRCSSQSGHNTVSWYQQALGQGPQFIFQYYREEENGRGNFPPRFSGLQFPNYSSELNVNALELDDSALYLCASSLGGQSQETQYFGPGTRLLVL.

This chain joins TRBV12-3 or TRBV12-4 and TRBJ2-1, with 14 nucleotides matching TRBD2. The ends lost 3 bases at V and 8 bases at J; junction bases unmatched: 6. The CDR3 has 16 amino acids. CDR3 bases: TGTGCCAGCAGTTTCGGGGGGGGACTAGCGGGAGATGAGCAGTTCTTC. As protein: CASSFGGGLAGDEQFF.

The rearrangement links TRBV11-2 to TRBJ2-3, with D perhaps matching TRBD1 or TRBD2 (5 bases each). The CDR3 loop spans 15 amino acids. Trimming pared 6 bases from V and 2 bases from J, leaving 15 bases between. Germline V lookup: CDR1 SGHAT, CDR2 FQNNGV. In DNA form, the CDR3 reads TGTGCCAGCAGTCCCGGGACGGCGTACACAGATACGCAGTATTTT. Translating gives CASSPGTAYTDTQYF.

This clonotype was counted only a few times. The chain couples TRBV5-1 to TRBJ1-5; D ambiguous. V dropped 0 bases and J dropped 3 bases, with 4 bases sitting between them. The CDR3 runs 13 residues. From germline, CDR1 is SGHRS and CDR2 YFSETQ. The DNA for the CDR3 is TGCGCCAGCAGCTTGGAAATCAATCAGCCCCAGCATTTT. Amino acids: CASSLEINQPQHF.

The V and J genes are TRBV9 and TRBJ1-2; D may be TRBD1 (6 bases). The V gene lost 3 bases and the J gene lost 2 bases, with 11 bases spanning the gap. This CDR3 is 14 amino acids long. The germline CDR1 and CDR2 sequences are SGDLS and YYNGEE. In nucleotides, the CDR3 is TGTGCCAGCAGCGCCACAGGGTCCAACTATGGCTACACCTTC. It translates to CASSATGSNYGYTF.

The chain couples TRBV4-3 to TRBJ1-5, with 7 bases that match TRBD1. The V and J ends lost 4 bases and 8 bases, in that order; junction bases with no gene match: 5. Germline V gene sequence: CDR1 LGHNA, CDR2 YSLEER. CDR3 length: 13 amino acids. The CDR3, as DNA: TGCGCCAGCAGCCTCACAGGGGCTGAGCCCCAGCATTTT. Protein: CASSLTGAEPQHF.

CDR3 nucleotide sequence: TGTGCCAGCAGCTTAGCGGAAATAGGCGGGAACACCGGGGAGCTGTTTTTT. It is translated as CASSLAEIGGNTGELFF. V gene TRBV7-2 combines with J gene TRBJ2-2; no clear D. This CDR3 contains 17 residues. The germline CDR1 and CDR2 sequences are SGHTA and FQGNSA. V was trimmed by 0 bases and J by 1 base, leaving 12 bases between them.

This clonotype has only a few counts. V usage is TRBV15 and J usage is TRBJ2-3; no firm D call. The CDR3 runs 14 residues. V lost 1 base to trimming and J lost 6 bases, with 11 bases between them. CDR1 is LNHNV and CDR2 is YYDKDF in the germline V gene (reference sequence). This CDR3 reads CATSRADGRDTQYF. The CDR3 coding sequence is TGTGCCACCAGCAGAGCTGATGGGCGCGATACGCAGTATTTT.

This clonotype was counted between two and nine times. The rearrangement uses TRBV7-9 and TRBJ2-7; D tentatively fits TRBD1 or TRBD2 (5 bases each). Trimming cost V 5 bases and J 5 bases, with 13 bases left between them. The CDR3 has 13 residues. Germline lookup yields CDR1 SEHNR and CDR2 FQNEAQ (reference sequence). CDR3 in amino acids: CASSPGLGDEQYF. For the CDR3, the DNA is TGTGCCAGCAGCCCAGGACTGGGGGACGAGCAGTACTTC.

The V call is TRBV20-1, the J call TRBJ2-7; D may be TRBD1 or TRBD2 (6 bases each). Germline V gene lookup returns CDR1 DFQATT and CDR2 SNEGSKA (reference sequence). This CDR3 region has 14 residues. Trimming shortened V by 3 bases and J by 4 bases, and 16 bases separated the two germline ends. The CDR3 region is CSARGWGARYEQYF. CDR3 coding DNA: TGCAGTGCTAGGGGCTGGGGGGCTAGGTACGAGCAGTACTTC.